The clone carrying this TCR beta chain was observed a few times. The data originate from a study of cytomegalovirus exposure and HLA in healthy donors. The assay was immunoSEQ multiplex PCR, and TCRdb's table has in-frame clones only and misses some. The sample holds a few hundred thousand clones, 86% seen once. V shed 8 bases and J shed 5 bases, with 9 bases lying between them. Germline assignment: CDR1 SGHDN and CDR2 FVKESK. The CDR3 totals 11 residues. The chain couples TRBV14 to TRBJ2-5; D might be TRBD1 (5 bases). The sequence derives from a woman aged 18-35 years in good health and CMV-seronegative. The sequencing input was PBMCs. Here the CDR3 DNA reads TGTGCCAGCGGGGCAGGGGAGACCCAGTACTTC. Its protein product is CASGAGETQYF.